The next 24 T cell receptor beta chains were all read from a single sample in a study of blood T cell repertoires in COVID-19. Method: immunoSEQ multiplex PCR; TCRdb's copy keeps in-frame clones and lacks some. The table records about 9,000 clones, around 85% of them present only once. Source material: peripheral blood. The receptors shown here come from a human donor in a cohort sampled during active COVID-19.

The V and J genes are TRBV15 and TRBJ2-3; D is unclear. The CDR3 sequence is 13 residues long. Per the germline V gene, CDR1 is LNHNV and CDR2 is YYDKDF (reference sequence). With 6 bases removed from V and 2 bases from J, the gap between germline ends came to 9 bases. The CDR3 region is CATSSVFTDTQYF. CDR3 sequence (DNA): TGTGCCACCAGTTCGGTCTTCACAGATACGCAGTATTTT.

The V gene is TRBV3-1 (or the pseudogene TRBV3-2), the J gene TRBJ2-3; D may be TRBD2 (5 bases). V lost 5 bases to trimming and J lost 0 bases, with 15 bases between them. Germline CDR1 reads LGHDT; CDR2 reads YNNKEL (reference sequence). CDR3 size: 16 residues. CDR3 DNA: TGTGCCAGCAGCGTTGAGGCTAGGAGGAGCACAGATACGCAGTATTTT. Its protein product is CASSVEARRSTDTQYF.

The chain is built from TRBV9 and TRBJ2-7; maybe TRBD2 (5 bases). Between the trimmed V and J ends, which lost 1 base and 6 bases, there was a span of 14 bases. The CDR3 loop spans 14 amino acids. CDR1 is SGDLS and CDR2 is YYNGEE in the germline V gene. The CDR3 nucleotides read TGTGCCAGCAGCGTATCTCTGGAGGCGGGCGAGCAGTACTTC. Amino acid sequence: CASSVSLEAGEQYF.

The chain is built from TRBV19 and TRBJ2-7, with a tentative D call TRBD1 (8 bases). This CDR3 has 16 residues. V was clipped by 2 bases and J by 2 bases, with 16 bases between them. Germline loops: CDR1 LNHDA, CDR2 SQIVND (reference sequence). CDR3 DNA sequence: TGTGCCAGTAGTATAAGCGGGGACAGGAGAACCTACGAGCAGTACTTC. The encoded protein is CASSISGDRRTYEQYF.

The rearrangement links TRBV3-1 (or the pseudogene TRBV3-2) to TRBJ2-5, with D tentatively TRBD2 (6 bases). Germline values: CDR1 LGHDT, CDR2 YNNKEL (reference sequence). This CDR3 has 13 amino acids. V shed 5 bases and J shed 1 base, with 8 bases lying between them. The CDR3 is CASSIGGQETQYF. The DNA of the CDR3 is TGTGCCAGCAGCATCGGGGGCCAAGAGACCCAGTACTTC.

This chain joins TRBV4-2 and TRBJ2-7; TRBD2 matches 12 bases. J lost 5 bases, V lost 1 base, and 3 bases had no gene match. This CDR3 spans 15 amino acids. Per the germline V gene, CDR1 is LGHNA and CDR2 is YNFKEQ. CDR3 nucleotide sequence: TGTGCCAGCAGCCAAGGGACTAGCGGGACGGACGAGCAGTACTTC. This encodes CASSQGTSGTDEQYF.

V gene TRBV19 combines with J gene TRBJ1-2, with D possibly matching TRBD1 (5 bases). Trimming took off 7 bases at V and 7 bases at J, with 13 bases between the two ends. The CDR3 has 12 residues. The germline CDR1 and CDR2 sequences are LNHDA and SQIVND (reference sequence). CDR3 amino acids: CASTLGGIGYTF. The CDR3 nucleotides are TGTGCCAGTACCCTGGGGGGGATTGGCTACACCTTC.

The chain combines TRBV14 with TRBJ2-7; TRBD2 matches 8 bases. CDR3 length: 15 residues. V lost 1 base, J lost 3 bases, and 5 bases stayed unmatched. In germline, CDR1 is SGHDN, CDR2 FVKESK. CDR3 coding DNA: TGTGCCAGCAGCCAAGTCACGAGCGGGGGCTACGAGCAGTACTTC. Translation: CASSQVTSGGYEQYF.

The chain joins TRBV10-1 to TRBJ1-1; 7 bases fit TRBD1. Germline assignment: CDR1 WNHNN and CDR2 SYGVQD (reference sequence). Unmatched junction bases numbered 10, after V lost 5 bases and J lost 1 base. This CDR3 region has 16 residues. CDR3 amino acids: CASSPGTAQTNTEAFF. As DNA, the CDR3 is TGCGCCAGCAGTCCCGGGACAGCTCAGACGAACACTGAAGCTTTCTTT.

This clone has a single count. The chain recombines TRBV30 with TRBJ1-1, with D hard to call. V lost 0 bases and J lost 0, with 11 bases in between. The CDR3 has 15 residues. Germline V lookup: CDR1 GTSNPN, CDR2 SVGIG (reference sequence). In DNA, the CDR3 is TGTGCCTGGAGTGTACTAGGGCTTATGAACACTGAAGCTTTCTTT. This translates into CAWSVLGLMNTEAFF. Using reference TRBV30 and TRBJ1-1 for the parts outside the CDR3, the full variable domain is SQTIHQWPATLVQPVGSPLSLECTVEGTSNPNLYWYRQAAGRGLQLLFYSVGIGQISSEVPQNLSASRPQDRQFILSSKKLLLSDSGFYLCAWSVLGLMNTEAFFGQGTRLTVV.

The J gene is TRBJ1-4, the V gene TRBV5-5, with D perhaps matching TRBD1 (5 bases). Germline V gene sequence: CDR1 SGHKS, CDR2 YYEKEE (reference sequence). CDR3 length: 17 residues. Deletions cut 2 bases from V and 8 bases from J, with 22 bases between. CDR3 DNA sequence: TGTGCCAGCAGCTTTGTCCCCCCGAGGAGGGGTGCGGAAAAACTGTTTTTT. Translation: CASSFVPPRRGAEKLFF.

This chain joins TRBV7-9 and TRBJ1-4; D uncertain. Germline CDR1 is SEHNR and CDR2 is FQNEAQ (reference sequence). V lost 5 bases and J 0 bases, leaving 16 bases between the germline ends. The CDR3 length is 17 residues. DNA for the CDR3: TGTGCCAGCAGCCTCCCCGGTCCGCCCGCAACTAATGAAAAACTGTTTTTT. Residues: CASSLPGPPATNEKLFF.

This clone appeared a few times. The V call is TRBV29-1, the J call TRBJ1-1; no clear D. The length of the CDR3 is 14 residues. Trimming left V 4 bases short and J 6 bases short, with 18 bases between. The germline V gene encodes CDR1 SQVTM and CDR2 ANQGSEA. The CDR3 protein is CSVARAGIEAEAFF. CDR3 DNA sequence: TGCAGCGTTGCCCGTGCGGGCATTGAGGCTGAAGCTTTCTTT.

The rearrangement uses TRBV20-1 and TRBJ2-7; 7 bases fit TRBD2. The ends lost 3 bases at V and 2 bases at J; junction bases unmatched: 7. The CDR3 is 14 amino acids. The germline V gene has CDR1 DFQATT and CDR2 SNEGSKA (reference sequence). The CDR3: CSASGWEGPYEQYF. The CDR3 region has the DNA TGCAGTGCTAGTGGGTGGGAGGGCCCCTACGAGCAGTACTTC.

This clone has a handful of counts. The gene calls are TRBV7-6 and TRBJ1-3; TRBD1 aligns across 7 bases. The CDR3 is 16 residues long. Per germline, CDR1 SGHVS and CDR2 FNYEAQ. J gave up 0 bases and V 5 bases, and 7 bases lay outside the gene matches. As DNA, the CDR3 is TGTGCCAGCAGCCTAATGGGACAGAACTCTGGAAACACCATATATTTT. It encodes CASSLMGQNSGNTIYF.

The chain links TRBV28 to TRBJ1-1, with D maybe TRBD1 (5 bases). Trimming took 3 bases from V and 3 from J, leaving 14 bases between them. This CDR3 contains 15 residues. In germline, CDR1 is MDHEN, CDR2 SYDVKM. The CDR3 DNA is TGTGCCAGCAGTTTTTTCCGGACAATCCACACTGAAGCTTTCTTT. Translated, it gives CASSFFRTIHTEAFF.

The rearrangement joins TRBV18 to TRBJ1-3; no reliable D call. Germline assignment: CDR1 KGHSH and CDR2 LQKENI. This CDR3 is 17 amino acids long. The ends were cut back, 2 bases at V and 2 bases at J, with 16 bases in the middle. For the CDR3, the DNA is TGTGCCAGCTCACCAGGTGGTGTTTGGGCCCCTGGAAACACCATATATTTT. The encoded protein is CASSPGGVWAPGNTIYF.

This clone is a singleton in its sample. The V call is TRBV18, the J call TRBJ2-3; perhaps TRBD1 as D (6 bases). Trimming left V 0 bases short and J 0 bases short, with 19 bases between. The CDR3 sequence is 19 residues long. The germline CDR1 and CDR2 sequences are KGHSH and LQKENI. The CDR3 nucleotides are TGTGCCAGCTCACCACCCGTAACAGGGATTAGGCTGAGCACAGATACGCAGTATTTT. Translating gives CASSPPVTGIRLSTDTQYF.

The chain has TRBV2 and TRBJ2-2, with 7 positions matching TRBD1. From germline, CDR1 is SNHLY and CDR2 FYNNEI. V lost 0 bases to trimming and J lost 1 base; unmatched junction nucleotides: 2. The CDR3 is made up of 16 amino acids. The CDR3 coding sequence is TGTGCCAGCAGTGAAGCCCGACAGGGGAACACCGGGGAGCTGTTTTTT. It specifies CASSEARQGNTGELFF.

The CDR3, as DNA: TGTGCCAGCAGTAGCGGGAGGGCGGCCCAGTACTTC. Translating it yields CASSSGRAAQYF. The chain uses TRBV12-3 or TRBV12-4 and TRBJ2-5, with 10 nucleotides matching TRBD2. This CDR3 is built from 12 residues. Trimming at V came to 5 bases and at J to 9 bases, leaving 3 bases not matched to a gene.

This chain uses TRBV7-9 with TRBJ2-3, with a weak D call TRBD1 (5 bases). V lost 5 bases and J lost 0, with 15 bases in between. CDR1 is SEHNR, CDR2 FQNEAQ, per germline (reference sequence). This CDR3 has 16 residues. The chain's CDR3 is CASSPLGAGSTDTQYF. In DNA form, the CDR3 reads TGTGCCAGCAGCCCCCTTGGGGCAGGGAGCACAGATACGCAGTATTTT.

This clone was observed a few times. CDR3 protein: CASSERSGSSYEQYF. The DNA of the CDR3 is TGTGCCAGTAGCGAGCGGAGTGGGAGCTCCTACGAGCAGTACTTC. The chain links TRBV19 to TRBJ2-7, with D maybe TRBD2 (5 bases). Trimming took 6 bases from V and 0 from J, leaving 15 bases between them. CDR1 LNHDA and CDR2 SQIVND come from the germline V gene (reference sequence). This CDR3 has 15 residues.

The CDR3 is CASSLGGLTPSYEQYF. CDR3 nucleotides: TGCGCCAGCAGCTTGGGAGGCCTGACCCCCTCCTACGAGCAGTACTTC. J is TRBJ2-7 and V is TRBV5-1; no reliable D call. CDR3 size: 16 residues. The V and J ends lost 0 bases and 0 bases respectively, with 13 bases between them. Germline V CDR1 and CDR2: SGHRS, YFSETQ.

V and J are TRBV3-1 (or the pseudogene TRBV3-2) and TRBJ1-2; D gene unclear. The CDR3 is made up of 13 amino acids. V lost 4 bases, J lost 4 bases, and 10 bases lay in between. Germline V gives CDR1 LGHDT, CDR2 YNNKEL (reference sequence). The CDR3 loop reads CASSPGRAYGYTF. DNA of the CDR3: TGTGCCAGCAGCCCCGGGAGGGCCTATGGCTACACCTTC.